Each of the 31 T cell receptor beta chains below was sequenced from the same sample in a study of blood T cell repertoires in COVID-19. Clones were read by immunoSEQ multiplex PCR, and TCRdb kept only the in-frame ones, dropping some. Of approximately 210,000 clones listed, 82% are singletons. Source material: peripheral blood. All receptors come from a woman aged 40-49 years with acute or convalescent COVID-19.

J is TRBJ1-4 and V is TRBV5-6, with TRBD1 matching over 10 bases. CDR3 length equals 16 residues. With V trimmed by 4 bases and J by 4 bases, 7 bases remained unmatched. Germline V gene lookup returns CDR1 SGHDT and CDR2 YYEEEE. The CDR3, as DNA: TGTGCCAGCAGCCCAAGACAGGGGGCGTTTAATGAAAAACTGTTTTTT. As protein: CASSPRQGAFNEKLFF.

This clone was found a few times. The rearrangement uses TRBV4-1 and TRBJ1-2, with 7 bases identical to TRBD1. This CDR3 is 14 amino acids long. Germline V lookup: CDR1 MGHRA, CDR2 YSYEKL. Trimming removed 5 bases from V and 4 bases from J; junction bases left unmatched: 7. DNA of the CDR3: TGCGCCAGCAGCGACATTGACAGGGTCTATGGCTACACCTTC. Translating gives CASSDIDRVYGYTF.

The gene calls are TRBV2 and TRBJ2-6, with no clear D. The V gene lost 8 bases and the J gene lost 0 bases, with 5 bases spanning the gap. The germline CDR1 and CDR2 sequences are SNHLY and FYNNEI. The CDR3 spans 13 residues. This CDR3 reads CASERSGANVLTF. For the CDR3, the DNA is TGTGCCAGCGAGCGCTCTGGGGCCAACGTCCTGACTTTC.

This clone has only a few counts. The chain carries TRBV4-2 and TRBJ1-1, with 8 bases aligning to TRBD1. The V gene's germline CDR1 is LGHNA and CDR2 YNFKEQ. The CDR3 length is 14 residues. V was pared by 0 bases and J by 4 bases, with 1 base of the junction left unmatched. CDR3 in amino acids: CASSQEGQGTEAFF. The CDR3 nucleotides are TGTGCCAGCAGCCAAGAAGGACAGGGCACTGAAGCTTTCTTT.

This chain connects TRBV13 to TRBJ2-3; 7 bases fit TRBD1. The CDR3 sequence is 16 residues long. Germline V gives CDR1 PRHDT, CDR2 FYEKMQ (reference sequence). V dropped 3 bases and J dropped 4; count of bases not matched to a gene: 10. This CDR3 is CASSLTTGIFPDTQYF. The CDR3 DNA reads as TGTGCCAGCAGCTTGACGACAGGGATTTTTCCAGATACGCAGTATTTT. The entire variable domain, with the rest obtained from reference TRBV13 and TRBJ2-3, is as follows: AAGVIQSPRHLIKEKRETATLKCYPIPRHDTVYWYQQGPGQDPQFLISFYEKMQSDKGSIPDRFSAQQFSDYHSELNMSSLELGDSALYFCASSLTTGIFPDTQYFGPGTRLTVL.

This clone was detected only once. This chain connects TRBV19 to TRBJ2-7; TRBD1 agrees at 8 bases. The germline CDR1 and CDR2 sequences are LNHDA and SQIVND (reference sequence). The CDR3 contains 14 residues. Unmatched junction bases numbered 4, after V lost 3 bases and J lost 3 bases. The CDR3 reads CASSIGQGIYEQYF. Written as DNA, the CDR3 is TGTGCCAGTAGTATTGGACAGGGCATCTACGAGCAGTACTTC.

The chain has TRBV5-1 and TRBJ2-1, with 10 bases lining up with TRBD2. CDR1 is SGHRS and CDR2 is YFSETQ in the germline V gene. The CDR3 totals 15 residues. Trimming at V came to 4 bases and at J to 8 bases, leaving 9 bases not matched to a gene. CDR3 protein: CASSPSGREEHEQFF. The CDR3 DNA reads TGCGCCAGCAGCCCGAGCGGGAGGGAAGAGCATGAGCAGTTCTTC.

This clone was seen more than once but under ten times. The chain couples TRBV2 to TRBJ2-6; D is uncertain. Trimming took off 6 bases at V and 0 bases at J, with 15 bases between the two ends. In germline, CDR1 is SNHLY, CDR2 FYNNEI. The CDR3 is made up of 17 amino acids. The CDR3 sequence is CASSAPVGRSGANVLTF. CDR3 nucleotides: TGTGCCAGCAGCGCACCAGTGGGCCGCTCTGGGGCCAACGTCCTGACTTTC. Filled out from reference TRBV2 and TRBJ2-6, the complete variable domain reads EPEVTQTPSHQVTQMGQEVILRCVPISNHLYFYWYRQILGQKVEFLVSFYNNEISEKSEIFDDQFSVERPDGSNFTLKIRSTKLEDSAMYFCASSAPVGRSGANVLTFGAGSRLTVL.

The chain joins TRBV19 to TRBJ1-1, with 7 bases lining up with TRBD1. The CDR3 has 14 amino acids. Germline assignment: CDR1 LNHDA and CDR2 SQIVND (reference sequence). The V and J ends lost 7 bases and 1 base, in that order; junction bases with no gene match: 6. The CDR3 spells CASTPNRGNTEAFF. DNA of the CDR3: TGTGCCAGTACCCCTAACAGGGGGAACACTGAAGCTTTCTTT.

The chain has TRBV5-1 and TRBJ1-2; 8 bases are a match to TRBD1. V dropped 4 bases and J dropped 5; count of bases not matched to a gene: 10. The CDR3 sequence is 15 residues long. The germline CDR1 and CDR2 sequences are SGHRS and YFSETQ. The CDR3 DNA follows: TGCGCCAGCAGCCCCAATTGGCAGGGGGCGTATGGCTACACCTTC. Translation gives CASSPNWQGAYGYTF. Looking up the rest from reference TRBV5-1 and TRBJ1-2 gives the full variable domain: KAGVTQTPRYLIKTRGQQVTLSCSPISGHRSVSWYQQTPGQGLQFLFEYFSETQRNKGNFPGRFSGRQFSNSRSEMNVSTLELGDSALYLCASSPNWQGAYGYTFGSGTRLTVV.

The V and J genes are TRBV27 and TRBJ2-7, with a tentative D call TRBD1 (5 bases). Trimming stripped 1 base from V and 1 base from J, with 14 bases between. Germline-derived CDR1 and CDR2 are MNHEY and SMNVEV (reference sequence). The CDR3 length is 16 residues. The CDR3 DNA sequence: TGTGCCAGCAGTTTATATCGACAGCCCCTATCCTACGAGCAGTACTTC. Residues: CASSLYRQPLSYEQYF.

This clone was detected a few times. The chain joins TRBV30 to TRBJ2-7; 9 bases line up with TRBD1. Per germline, CDR1 GTSNPN and CDR2 SVGIG (reference sequence). The ends lost 7 bases at V and 3 bases at J; junction bases unmatched: 10. The length of the CDR3 is 14 residues. The CDR3 region is CASRQGGPLYEQYF. The CDR3 bases are TGTGCCTCCAGACAGGGGGGCCCCCTCTACGAGCAGTACTTC.

The chain uses TRBV29-1 and TRBJ2-5; 14 bases agree with TRBD2. The germline V gene has CDR1 SQVTM and CDR2 ANQGSEA. Trimming cost V 3 bases and J 4 bases; bases outside gene matches: 10. This CDR3 region has 17 residues. The CDR3 reads CSVEWGTSGSRGETQYF. CDR3 bases: TGCAGCGTTGAGTGGGGGACTAGCGGGAGTCGGGGAGAGACCCAGTACTTC.

The chain has TRBV5-1 and TRBJ1-1, with 7 bases identical to TRBD1. Per the germline V gene, CDR1 is SGHRS and CDR2 is YFSETQ. This CDR3 comprises 18 residues. Trimming removed 4 bases from V and 5 bases from J; junction bases left unmatched: 20. CDR3 protein: CASSNQGTVSPSGTEAFF. The CDR3 DNA is TGCGCCAGCAGCAATCAGGGGACAGTTTCTCCATCGGGGACTGAAGCTTTCTTT.

The rearrangement uses TRBV27 and TRBJ2-7; no definite D call. The CDR3 covers 12 residues. Germline CDR1 and CDR2: MNHEY and SMNVEV (reference sequence). Trimming pared 8 bases from V and 2 bases from J, leaving 10 bases between. CDR3 region: CASGRPPYEQYF. CDR3 nucleotide sequence: TGTGCCAGCGGCAGGCCCCCCTACGAGCAGTACTTC.

The chain is built from TRBV23-1 and TRBJ2-1, with TRBD2 identical over 11 bases. TRBV23-1 is marked as an open reading frame, function uncertain. The V and J ends lost 0 bases and 5 bases, in that order; junction bases with no gene match: 6. CDR3 size: 17 residues. CDR3 sequence reads: CASSQSTSGATNNEQFF. The CDR3 bases are TGCGCCAGCAGTCAATCGACTAGCGGGGCCACGAACAATGAGCAGTTCTTC.

The chain employs TRBV7-3 and TRBJ1-1, with no clear D. Between the trimmed V and J ends, which lost 0 bases and 2 bases, there was a span of 10 bases. Germline CDR1 and CDR2: SGHTA and FQGTGA. This CDR3 is built from 15 residues. CDR3 loop: CASSLTGRDNTEAFF. Here the CDR3 DNA reads TGTGCCAGCAGCTTAACAGGGAGGGATAACACTGAAGCTTTCTTT.

The table lists this clone with a few counts. The CDR3 protein is CASSLRNTEAFF. The CDR3 region has the DNA TGTGCCAGCAGCCTCAGGAACACTGAAGCTTTCTTT. V usage is TRBV3-1 (or the pseudogene TRBV3-2) and J usage is TRBJ1-1; D unresolved. Germline CDR1 is LGHDT and CDR2 is YNNKEL (reference sequence). This CDR3 contains 12 residues. V lost 4 bases and J 1 base, leaving 4 bases between the germline ends.

The rearrangement joins TRBV24-1 to TRBJ2-7, with D possibly matching TRBD2 (6 bases). V shed 6 bases and J shed 5 bases, with 19 bases lying between them. Per germline, CDR1 KGHDR and CDR2 SFDVKD. This CDR3 is built from 15 residues. CDR3 loop: CATSPGGTATNEQYF. The CDR3 region has the DNA TGTGCCACCAGTCCCGGGGGAACAGCCACGAACGAGCAGTACTTC.

This sequence joins TRBV9 and TRBJ2-7, with D maybe TRBD1 (5 bases). This CDR3 has 14 residues. The germline gives CDR1 SGDLS, CDR2 YYNGEE. Deletions cut 0 bases from V and 5 bases from J, with 12 bases between. CDR3 residues: CASSVAPGLNEQYF. DNA of the CDR3: TGTGCCAGCAGCGTAGCTCCAGGGTTGAACGAGCAGTACTTC.

The chain joins TRBV10-3 to TRBJ1-2; tentative D call: TRBD1 (5 bases). This CDR3 is built from 14 residues. Per germline, CDR1 ENHRY and CDR2 SYGVKD. The V end lost 0 bases, the J end lost 5 bases, and 10 bases lay between the germline ends. CDR3 amino acids: CAISESGVDYGYTF. The CDR3 region has the DNA TGTGCCATCAGTGAGTCAGGGGTGGATTATGGCTACACCTTC.

This clone was detected only once. The chain has TRBV7-6 and TRBJ2-1, with 12 positions matching TRBD2. CDR1 and CDR2 from the germline V gene are SGHVS and FNYEAQ. The CDR3 contains 18 residues. Trimming at V came to 2 bases and at J to 7 bases, leaving 12 bases not matched to a gene. The CDR3 DNA reads TGTGCCAGCAGCTTAAGGCCCCTAGCGGGAGGGCCGGCGAATGAGCAGTTCTTC. Its translation: CASSLRPLAGGPANEQFF.

A note on this clone: One junction end disagrees with the germline gene, perhaps due to a read error. J is TRBJ1-3 and V is TRBV7-9; 8 bases fit TRBD1. Germline V gene lookup returns CDR1 SEHNR and CDR2 FQNEAQ (reference sequence). This CDR3 contains 12 residues. CDR3: CASSAGQGPVPF. The CDR3 DNA reads as TGTGCCAGCAGCGCCGGACAGGGTCCCGTCCCCTTT. Complete variable domain (other parts from reference TRBV7-9 and TRBJ1-3): DTGVSQNPRHKITKRGQNVTFRCDPISEHNRLYWYRQTLGQGPEFLTYFQNEAQLEKSRLLSDRFSAERPKGSFSTLEIQRTEQGDSAMYLCASSAGQGPVPFGEGSWLTVV.

The count of this clone is one. The chain recombines TRBV29-1 with TRBJ1-3; D not certain. CDR3 length: 11 residues. V dropped 3 bases and J dropped 7 bases, with 7 bases sitting between them. Germline V gives CDR1 SQVTM, CDR2 ANQGSEA. In nucleotides, the CDR3 is TGCAGCGTTGATTCCTTCAACACCATATATTTT. Translating gives CSVDSFNTIYF.

The rearrangement joins TRBV15 to TRBJ2-2; 10 nucleotides line up with TRBD2. V gave up 4 bases and J gave up 1 base; unmatched junction bases: 3. Germline assignment: CDR1 LNHNV and CDR2 YYDKDF (reference sequence). This CDR3 comprises 16 residues. As DNA, the CDR3 is TGTGCCACCAGCACCTTAGCGGGGGGGAACACCGGGGAGCTGTTTTTT. It specifies CATSTLAGGNTGELFF.

J is TRBJ2-6 and V is TRBV5-1; a possible D gene is TRBD1 (6 bases). Trimming took 4 bases from V and 0 from J, leaving 11 bases between them. The length of the CDR3 is 16 residues. Germline V gene lookup returns CDR1 SGHRS and CDR2 YFSETQ. For the CDR3, the DNA is TGCGCCAGCAGCAAGGGACAATACTCTGGGGCCAACGTCCTGACTTTC. The encoded protein is CASSKGQYSGANVLTF.

The chain is built from TRBV12-3 or TRBV12-4 and TRBJ1-1; 10 bases align to TRBD1. This CDR3 comprises 13 residues. Losses at the gene ends were 5 bases for V and 4 bases for J; bases not matched to a gene: 1. This CDR3 reads CASSRQGATEAFF. CDR3 DNA sequence: TGTGCCAGCAGTAGACAGGGGGCCACTGAAGCTTTCTTT.

This sequence joins TRBV10-3 and TRBJ2-7, with 9 bases identical to TRBD1. Germline V gives CDR1 ENHRY, CDR2 SYGVKD. This CDR3 spans 15 amino acids. The trim removed 6 bases at V and 5 bases at J, leaving 11 bases unmatched. The CDR3 sequence: CAISPRDREIDEQYF. The CDR3 coding sequence is TGTGCCATCAGCCCCCGGGACAGGGAGATTGACGAGCAGTACTTC.

This chain uses TRBV5-1 with TRBJ1-1; TRBD1 matches 8 bases. V shed 4 bases, J shed 2 bases, and the junction held 7 bases outside the gene matches. CDR1 SGHRS and CDR2 YFSETQ come from the germline V gene. The CDR3 totals 15 residues. The CDR3 here is CASSHGTGPNTEAFF. The DNA for the CDR3 is TGCGCCAGCAGCCATGGGACAGGTCCTAACACTGAAGCTTTCTTT. Drawing the rest from reference TRBV5-1 and TRBJ1-1, the complete variable domain is KAGVTQTPRYLIKTRGQQVTLSCSPISGHRSVSWYQQTPGQGLQFLFEYFSETQRNKGNFPGRFSGRQFSNSRSEMNVSTLELGDSALYLCASSHGTGPNTEAFFGQGTRLTVV.

The chain is built from TRBV7-6 and TRBJ2-1; 7 nucleotides agree with TRBD2. J was trimmed by 7 bases and V by 5 bases; bases with no gene match: 11. Germline V lookup: CDR1 SGHVS, CDR2 FNYEAQ. The CDR3 runs 15 residues. CDR3 in amino acids: CASSPRDYPSNEQFF. The CDR3 DNA sequence: TGTGCCAGCAGCCCCCGGGACTACCCATCAAATGAGCAGTTCTTC.

The count of this clone is one. The chain recombines TRBV5-1 with TRBJ2-1, with 9 bases matching TRBD2. Trimming removed 4 bases from V and 7 bases from J; junction bases left unmatched: 15. This CDR3 is 17 amino acids long. Germline lookup yields CDR1 SGHRS and CDR2 YFSETQ. CDR3 DNA: TGCGCCAGCAGCAAGAACCCGGCGGGGGGGCCCTGGAATGAGCAGTTCTTC. Translated, it gives CASSKNPAGGPWNEQFF. The complete variable domain, with remaining parts taken from reference TRBV5-1 and TRBJ2-1, reads KAGVTQTPRYLIKTRGQQVTLSCSPISGHRSVSWYQQTPGQGLQFLFEYFSETQRNKGNFPGRFSGRQFSNSRSEMNVSTLELGDSALYLCASSKNPAGGPWNEQFFGPGTRLTVL.